This TCR beta chain came from a study of siplizumab effects on memory and regulatory T cells. Sequencing used immunoSEQ multiplex PCR; TCRdb keeps in-frame clones, though not all of them. The repertoire holds fewer than 130,000 clones, with roughly 89% as singletons. This receptor was taken from a human donor in good health. Sample: CD4+ T cells sorted from blood.

Written as DNA, the CDR3 is TGCGCCAGCAGCAGCACCAGGGGGGCCGAGCAGTACTTC. As protein: CASSSTRGAEQYF. The chain joins TRBV5-1 to TRBJ2-7; D possibly corresponds to TRBD1 (7 bases). The CDR3 extends over 13 amino acids. The V and J ends lost 4 bases and 6 bases respectively, with 14 bases between them. From germline, CDR1 is SGHRS and CDR2 YFSETQ.